This TCR beta chain stems from a study of blood T cell repertoires in COVID-19. Using immunoSEQ multiplex PCR, the repertoire was profiled, and TCRdb retains in-frame clones only, with some absent. The data hold tens of thousands of clones, with approximately 91% observed a single time. The V segment lost 6 bases and the J segment 7 bases; nucleotides outside the gene matches: 11. CDR3 length: 15 residues. The germline V gene has CDR1 LGHDT and CDR2 YNNKEL (reference sequence). The chain uses TRBV3-1 (or the pseudogene TRBV3-2) and TRBJ2-1; TRBD1 matches at 8 bases. The sequence was obtained from a man aged 70 or older with acute or convalescent COVID-19. Sequenced material: peripheral blood. The CDR3 reads CASRPRAGGWNEQFF. The CDR3 DNA is TGTGCCAGCAGGCCGAGAGCAGGGGGCTGGAATGAGCAGTTCTTC.